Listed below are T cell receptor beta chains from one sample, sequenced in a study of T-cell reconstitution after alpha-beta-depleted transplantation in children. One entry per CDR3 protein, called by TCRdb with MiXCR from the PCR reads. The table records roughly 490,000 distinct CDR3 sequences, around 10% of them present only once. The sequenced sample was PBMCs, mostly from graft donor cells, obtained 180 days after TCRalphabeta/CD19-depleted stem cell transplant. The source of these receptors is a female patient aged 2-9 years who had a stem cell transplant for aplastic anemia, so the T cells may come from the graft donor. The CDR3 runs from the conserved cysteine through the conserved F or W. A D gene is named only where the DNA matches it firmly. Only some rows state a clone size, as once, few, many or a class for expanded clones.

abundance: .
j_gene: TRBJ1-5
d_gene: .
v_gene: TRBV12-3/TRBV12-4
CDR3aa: CASAYRAVQPQHF
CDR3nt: TGTGCCAGCGCTTACAGGGCCGTACAGCCCCAGCATTTT

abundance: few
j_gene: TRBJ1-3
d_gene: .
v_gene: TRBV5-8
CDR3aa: CASSSGWGGSGNTIYF
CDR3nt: TGTGCCAGCAGCTCCGGTTGGGGAGGCTCTGGAAACACCATATATTTT

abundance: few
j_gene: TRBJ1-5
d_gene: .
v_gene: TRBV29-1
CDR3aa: CSVTGGGSNQPQHF
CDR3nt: TGCAGCGTAACGGGAGGTGGGAGCAATCAGCCCCAGCATTTT

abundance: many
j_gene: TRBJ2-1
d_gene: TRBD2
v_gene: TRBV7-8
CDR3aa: CASSLGLAGGDNEQFF
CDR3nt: TGTGCCAGCAGCTTAGGACTAGCGGGAGGGGACAATGAGCAGTTCTTC

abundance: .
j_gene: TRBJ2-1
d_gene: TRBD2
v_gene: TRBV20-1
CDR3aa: CSARDRRASGNYNEQFF
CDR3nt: TGCAGTGCTAGAGATAGGAGGGCTAGCGGGAACTACAATGAGCAGTTCTTC

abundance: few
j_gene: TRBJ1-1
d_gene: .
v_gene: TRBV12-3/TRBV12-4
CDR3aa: CASSLDQGKAEAFF
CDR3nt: TGTGCCAGCAGTTTAGATCAGGGGAAGGCTGAAGCTTTCTTT

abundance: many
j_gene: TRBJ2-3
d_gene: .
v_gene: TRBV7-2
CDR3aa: CASSSSQGGDTQYF
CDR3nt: TGTGCCAGCAGTTCAAGCCAGGGGGGAGATACGCAGTATTTT

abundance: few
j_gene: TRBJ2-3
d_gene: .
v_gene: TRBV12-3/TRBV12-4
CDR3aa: CASSSGFSGLLLMDTQYF
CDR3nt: TGTGCCAGCAGCTCCGGGTTTAGCGGACTACTTTTAATGGATACGCAGTATTTT

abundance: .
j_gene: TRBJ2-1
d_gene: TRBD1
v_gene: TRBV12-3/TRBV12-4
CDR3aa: CATRKGASSYNEQFF
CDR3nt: TGTGCCACCCGAAAGGGGGCAAGCTCCTACAATGAGCAGTTCTTC

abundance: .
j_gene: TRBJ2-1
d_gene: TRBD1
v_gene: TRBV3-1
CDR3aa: CASSLWTGALYNEQFF
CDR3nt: TGTGCCAGCAGCCTTTGGACAGGGGCTTTGTACAATGAGCAGTTCTTC

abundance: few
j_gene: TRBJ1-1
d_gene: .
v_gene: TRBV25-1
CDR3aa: CASSELVGGDLDTEAFF
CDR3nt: TGTGCCAGCAGTGAATTAGTTGGGGGGGACCTGGACACTGAAGCTTTCTTT

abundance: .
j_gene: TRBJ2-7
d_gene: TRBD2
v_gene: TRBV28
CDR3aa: CASGRVGYEQYF
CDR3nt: TGTGCCAGCGGGAGGGTTGGCTACGAGCAGTACTTC

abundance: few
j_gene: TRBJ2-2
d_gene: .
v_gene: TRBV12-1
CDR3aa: CASSFIINKWGLAVGDAGTGELFF
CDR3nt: TGTGCCAGCAGCTTTATAATAAATAAGTGGGGACTAGCGGTTGGAGACGCTGGCACCGGGGAGCTGTTTTTT

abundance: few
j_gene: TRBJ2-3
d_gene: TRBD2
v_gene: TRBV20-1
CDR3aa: CSARGASGREDTQYF
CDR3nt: TGCAGTGCTAGAGGGGCTAGCGGGAGGGAAGATACGCAGTATTTT

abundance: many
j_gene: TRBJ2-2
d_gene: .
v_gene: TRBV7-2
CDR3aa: CASSSGGLTGELFF
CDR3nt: TGTGCCAGCAGCTCCGGCGGGCTTACCGGGGAGCTGTTTTTT

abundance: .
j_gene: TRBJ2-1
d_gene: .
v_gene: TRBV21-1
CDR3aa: CASHTSGVEQFF
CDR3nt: TGTGCCAGCCACACTAGCGGGGTTGAGCAGTTCTTC

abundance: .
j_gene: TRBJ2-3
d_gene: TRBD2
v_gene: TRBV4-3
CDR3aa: CASSQGHSGRQDTQYF
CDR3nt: TGCGCCAGCAGCCAAGGACATAGCGGGAGGCAAGATACGCAGTATTTT

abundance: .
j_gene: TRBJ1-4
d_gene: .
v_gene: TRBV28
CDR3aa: CASSLGIHWVEKLFF
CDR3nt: TGTGCCAGCAGCCTTGGTATACATTGGGTTGAAAAACTGTTTTTT

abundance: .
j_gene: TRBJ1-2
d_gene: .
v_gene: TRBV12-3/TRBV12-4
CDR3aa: CASSRRVGGVYGYTF
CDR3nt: TGTGCCAGCAGCCGCCGGGTTGGGGGGGTCTATGGCTACACCTTC

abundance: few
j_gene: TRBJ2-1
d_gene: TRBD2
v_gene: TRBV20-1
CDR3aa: CSAREPGTSSEQFF
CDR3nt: TGCAGTGCTAGAGAACCGGGGACTAGCAGTGAGCAGTTCTTC

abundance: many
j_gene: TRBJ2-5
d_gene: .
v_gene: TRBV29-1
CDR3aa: CSVVFGGFETQYF
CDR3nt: TGCAGCGTTGTCTTTGGGGGGTTTGAGACCCAGTACTTC

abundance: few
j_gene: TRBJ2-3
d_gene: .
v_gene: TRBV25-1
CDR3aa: CASSEWTRGRADTQYF
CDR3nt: TGTGCCAGCAGTGAATGGACTCGGGGGCGCGCAGATACGCAGTATTTT

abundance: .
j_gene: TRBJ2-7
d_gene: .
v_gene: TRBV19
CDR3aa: CASSPDRFGDQYF
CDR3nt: TGTGCCAGTAGTCCCGACCGCTTTGGGGACCAGTACTTC

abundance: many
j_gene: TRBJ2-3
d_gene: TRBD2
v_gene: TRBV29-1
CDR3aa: CSVAGLAGGGTDTQYF
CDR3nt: TGCAGCGTGGCCGGACTAGCGGGAGGTGGCACAGATACGCAGTATTTT

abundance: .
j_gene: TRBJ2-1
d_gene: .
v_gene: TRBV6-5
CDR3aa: CASSLSRRGKNYNEQFF
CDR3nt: TGTGCCAGCAGTTTATCTCGACGCGGAAAGAATTACAATGAGCAGTTCTTC

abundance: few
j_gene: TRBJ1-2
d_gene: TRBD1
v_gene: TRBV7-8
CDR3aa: CASSESGQGAYGYTF
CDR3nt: TGTGCCAGCAGCGAATCCGGACAGGGGGCTTACGGCTACACCTTC

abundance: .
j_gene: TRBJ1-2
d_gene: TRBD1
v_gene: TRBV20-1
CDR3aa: CSARPGTGENTF
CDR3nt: TGCAGTGCTAGACCCGGGACAGGGGAAAACACCTTC

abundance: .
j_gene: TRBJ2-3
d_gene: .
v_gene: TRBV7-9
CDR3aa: CASSLDQTGTQYF
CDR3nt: TGTGCCAGCAGCTTGGACCAAACCGGTACGCAGTATTTT

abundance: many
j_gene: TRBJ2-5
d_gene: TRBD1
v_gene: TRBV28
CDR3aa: CASSLEPTGTYQETQYF
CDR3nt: TGTGCCAGCAGTTTGGAGCCGACAGGGACGTACCAAGAGACCCAGTACTTC

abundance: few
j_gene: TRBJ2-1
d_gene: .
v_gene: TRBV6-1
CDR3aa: CASRVVASDNEQFF
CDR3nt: TGTGCCAGCAGGGTCGTAGCATCGGACAATGAGCAGTTCTTC

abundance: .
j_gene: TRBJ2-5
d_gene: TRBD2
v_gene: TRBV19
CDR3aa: CASSMYAGGTQETQYF
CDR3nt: TGTGCCAGTAGTATGTACGCGGGAGGTACCCAAGAGACCCAGTACTTC

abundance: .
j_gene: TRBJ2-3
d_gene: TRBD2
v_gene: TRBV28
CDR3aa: CASHVSGRATDTQYF
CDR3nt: TGTGCCAGCCACGTCAGCGGGAGAGCCACAGATACGCAGTATTTT

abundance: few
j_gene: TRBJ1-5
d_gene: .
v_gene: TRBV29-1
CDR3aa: CSVDQVINQPQHF
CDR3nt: TGCAGCGTTGATCAAGTCATAAATCAGCCCCAGCATTTT

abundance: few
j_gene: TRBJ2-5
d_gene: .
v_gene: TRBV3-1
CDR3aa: CASSQEGNQETQYF
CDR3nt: TGTGCCAGCAGCCAAGAAGGCAACCAAGAGACCCAGTACTTC

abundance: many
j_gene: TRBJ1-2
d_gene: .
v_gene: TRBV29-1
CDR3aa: CSALTGLSNYGYTF
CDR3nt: TGCAGCGCCCTAACGGGACTCTCGAACTATGGCTACACCTTC

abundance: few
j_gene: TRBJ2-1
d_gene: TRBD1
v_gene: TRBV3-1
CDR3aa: CASSRFGTEVYNEQFF
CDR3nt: TGTGCCAGCAGTCGTTTCGGGACAGAGGTGTACAATGAGCAGTTCTTC

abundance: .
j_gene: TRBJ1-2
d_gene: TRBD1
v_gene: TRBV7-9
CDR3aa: CASSPGQHQHGYTF
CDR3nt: TGTGCCAGCAGCCCGGGACAGCACCAGCATGGCTACACCTTC

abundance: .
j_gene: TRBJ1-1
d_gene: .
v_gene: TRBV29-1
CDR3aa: CSVTEGNTEAFF
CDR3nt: TGCAGCGTTACGGAGGGGAACACTGAAGCTTTCTTT

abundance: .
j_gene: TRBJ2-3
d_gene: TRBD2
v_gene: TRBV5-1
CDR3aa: CASSSIAGEVADTQYF
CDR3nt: TGCGCCAGCAGCTCCATAGCGGGAGAGGTGGCAGATACGCAGTATTTT

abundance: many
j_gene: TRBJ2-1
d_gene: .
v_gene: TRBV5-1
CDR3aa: CASSSLSGYYNEQFF
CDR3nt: TGCGCCAGCAGCTCCCTTAGCGGCTACTACAATGAGCAGTTCTTC

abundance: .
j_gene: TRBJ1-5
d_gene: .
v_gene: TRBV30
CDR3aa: CAWSADRRNQPQHF
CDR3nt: TGTGCCTGGAGTGCCGACAGGCGTAATCAGCCCCAGCATTTT

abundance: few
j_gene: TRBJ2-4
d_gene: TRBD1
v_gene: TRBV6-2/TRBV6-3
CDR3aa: CASSYWSGGVDIQYF
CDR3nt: TGTGCCAGCAGTTACTGGTCAGGGGGCGTGGACATTCAGTACTTC

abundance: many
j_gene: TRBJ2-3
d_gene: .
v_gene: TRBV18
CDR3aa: CASSPKSRFTDTQYF
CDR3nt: TGTGCCAGCTCACCAAAGAGCCGATTCACAGATACGCAGTATTTT

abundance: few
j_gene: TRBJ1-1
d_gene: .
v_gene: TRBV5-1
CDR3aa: CASSLARLGNEAFF
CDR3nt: TGCGCCAGCAGCTTGGCCAGGTTGGGAAACGAAGCTTTCTTT

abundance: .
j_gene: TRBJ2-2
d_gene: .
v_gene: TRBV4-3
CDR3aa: CASSRDRGIRAGELFF
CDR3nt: TGCGCCAGCAGCCGAGATCGGGGAATACGCGCCGGGGAGCTGTTTTTT

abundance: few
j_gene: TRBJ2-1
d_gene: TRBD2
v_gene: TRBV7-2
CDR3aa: CASSLKRESYNEQFF
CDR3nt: TGTGCCAGCAGCTTGAAGCGGGAGTCCTACAATGAGCAGTTCTTC

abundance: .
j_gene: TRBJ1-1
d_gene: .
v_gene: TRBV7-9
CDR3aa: CASSLMRDNRNTEAFF
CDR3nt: TGTGCCAGCAGCCTCATGCGGGACAACCGGAACACTGAAGCTTTCTTT

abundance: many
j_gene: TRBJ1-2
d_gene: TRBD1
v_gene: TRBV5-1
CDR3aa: CASSRDRGNYGYTF
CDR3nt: TGCGCCAGCAGCCGTGACAGGGGAAACTATGGCTACACCTTC

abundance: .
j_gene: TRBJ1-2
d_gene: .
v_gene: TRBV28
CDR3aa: CASSLAVRVYGYTF
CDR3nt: TGTGCCAGCAGTTTGGCCGTCAGGGTTTATGGCTACACCTTC

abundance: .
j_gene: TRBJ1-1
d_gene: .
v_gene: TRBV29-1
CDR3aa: CSVSRDSNTEAFF
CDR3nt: TGCAGCGTTTCTCGAGACTCGAACACTGAAGCTTTCTTT

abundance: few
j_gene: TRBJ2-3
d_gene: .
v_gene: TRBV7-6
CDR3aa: CASTVGGLSTDTQYF
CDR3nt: TGTGCCAGCACCGTCGGGGGGCTCAGCACAGATACGCAGTATTTT